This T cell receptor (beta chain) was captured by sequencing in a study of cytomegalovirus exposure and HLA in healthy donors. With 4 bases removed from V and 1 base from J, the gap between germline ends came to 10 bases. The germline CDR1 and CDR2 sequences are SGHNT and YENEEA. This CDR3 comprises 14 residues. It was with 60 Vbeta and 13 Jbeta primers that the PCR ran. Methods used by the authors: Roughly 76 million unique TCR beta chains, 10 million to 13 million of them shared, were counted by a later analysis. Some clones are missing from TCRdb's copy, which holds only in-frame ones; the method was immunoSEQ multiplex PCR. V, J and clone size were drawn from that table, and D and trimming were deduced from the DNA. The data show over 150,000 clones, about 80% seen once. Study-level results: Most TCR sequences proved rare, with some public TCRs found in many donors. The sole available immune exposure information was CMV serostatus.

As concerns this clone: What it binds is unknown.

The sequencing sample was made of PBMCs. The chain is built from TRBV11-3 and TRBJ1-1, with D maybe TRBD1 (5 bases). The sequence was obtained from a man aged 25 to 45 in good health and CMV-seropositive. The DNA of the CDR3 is TGTGCCAGCAGCTATCGACAGACGAACACTGAAGCTTTCTTT. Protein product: CASSYRQTNTEAFF.